Shown below are 28 T cell receptor beta chains from a single sample sequenced in a study of blood T cell repertoires in COVID-19. Repertoires were generated with immunoSEQ multiplex PCR, while TCRdb's copy carries only in-frame clones and drops some. The data contain 150,000 to 200,000 clones, 80% to 90% of them singletons. Sequences were obtained from peripheral blood. Receptors were obtained from a man between 60 and 75 years old with acute or convalescent COVID-19.

The V and J genes are TRBV7-3 and TRBJ1-6; D possibly corresponds to TRBD1 (5 bases). Germline lookup yields CDR1 SGHTA and CDR2 FQGTGA. Trimming left V 2 bases short and J 5 bases short, with 10 bases between. The CDR3 consists of 15 residues. CDR3 nucleotides: TGTGCCAGCAGCTTACGAGACAGCAATAATTCACCCCTCCACTTT. Translation: CASSLRDSNNSPLHF. Variable domain in full (rest from reference TRBV7-3 and TRBJ1-6): GAGVSQTPSNKVTEKGKYVELRCDPISGHTALYWYRQSLGQGPEFLIYFQGTGAADDSGLPNDRFFAVRPEGSVSTLKIQRTERGDSAVYLCASSLRDSNNSPLHFGNGTRLTVT.

V and J are TRBV7-3 and TRBJ2-3, with 11 bases aligning to TRBD2. V shed 6 bases and J 0 bases; nucleotides not matched to a gene: 2. Per germline, CDR1 SGHTA and CDR2 FQGTGA. There are 15 residues in the CDR3. The CDR3 DNA follows: TGTGCCAGCAGTTGGACTAGCGGGAGCACAGATACGCAGTATTTT. This translates into CASSWTSGSTDTQYF.

The chain joins TRBV28 to TRBJ1-4, with D possibly being TRBD1 (6 bases). The germline V gene has CDR1 MDHEN and CDR2 SYDVKM. Trimming removed 2 bases from V and 7 bases from J, with 11 bases in between. The CDR3 has 14 amino acids. The CDR3 nucleotides are TGTGCCAGCAGTTTAGGGGGCTCGGGTGAAAAACTGTTTTTT. Translated, it gives CASSLGGSGEKLFF.

The chain links TRBV6-5 to TRBJ1-1; 8 bases match TRBD1. Germline V gives CDR1 MNHEY, CDR2 SVGAGI. After removal of 4 bases from V and 5 bases from J, the junction contained 6 bases not matched to a gene. The CDR3 totals 14 residues. The CDR3 DNA sequence: TGTGCCAGCAGTTCCCAGGGGGCAGGGACTGAAGCTTTCTTT. It encodes CASSSQGAGTEAFF.

The V gene is TRBV19, the J gene TRBJ1-3; 7 bases line up with TRBD1. Germline loops: CDR1 LNHDA, CDR2 SQIVND (reference sequence). The V segment lost 7 bases and the J segment 0 bases; nucleotides outside the gene matches: 6. There are 15 residues in the CDR3. The chain's CDR3 is CASTPGQSSGNTIYF. In DNA, the CDR3 is TGTGCCAGTACCCCGGGACAGAGCTCTGGAAACACCATATATTTT.

The J gene is TRBJ2-1, the V gene TRBV16, with 7 positions matching TRBD1. Germline loops: CDR1 KGHSY, CDR2 FQNENV. This CDR3 contains 16 residues. The ends lost 0 bases at V and 6 bases at J; junction bases unmatched: 8. CDR3 region: CASSQSGVAGGNEQFF. CDR3 in DNA: TGTGCCAGCAGCCAATCGGGGGTAGCAGGGGGCAATGAGCAGTTCTTC.

The chain joins TRBV28 to TRBJ1-5; no firm D call. Trimming left V 6 bases short and J 7 bases short, with 22 bases between. The CDR3 consists of 16 residues. Germline lookup yields CDR1 MDHEN and CDR2 SYDVKM. The CDR3 loop is CASSPRLTLSGQPQHF. CDR3 coding DNA: TGTGCCAGCAGCCCCCGGTTAACGCTGTCAGGACAGCCCCAGCATTTT.

The chain has TRBV12-3 or TRBV12-4 and TRBJ2-1; 10 nucleotides match TRBD2. V trimming: 2 bases; J trimming: 9 bases; junction bases outside the gene matches: 1. The CDR3 consists of 13 residues. The CDR3 DNA reads TGTGCCAGCAGTTTACTAGCGGGAGCTGAGCAGTTCTTC. It translates to CASSLLAGAEQFF.

This chain connects TRBV5-1 to TRBJ2-3; the match to TRBD1 covers 10 bases. The J segment lost 4 bases and the V segment lost 6 bases, leaving 8 bases of the junction unmatched. There are 15 residues in the CDR3. Germline V gene lookup returns CDR1 SGHRS and CDR2 YFSETQ. Here the CDR3 reads CASTEAGQGPDTQYF. CDR3 bases: TGCGCCAGCACGGAAGCGGGACAGGGGCCAGATACGCAGTATTTT. The entire variable domain, with the rest obtained from reference TRBV5-1 and TRBJ2-3, is as follows: KAGVTQTPRYLIKTRGQQVTLSCSPISGHRSVSWYQQTPGQGLQFLFEYFSETQRNKGNFPGRFSGRQFSNSRSEMNVSTLELGDSALYLCASTEAGQGPDTQYFGPGTRLTVL.

V gene TRBV7-9 combines with J gene TRBJ2-5, with a possible D match to TRBD2 (6 bases). The length of the CDR3 is 18 residues. V lost 2 bases and J lost 5, with 24 bases in between. CDR1 SEHNR and CDR2 FQNEAQ come from the germline V gene (reference sequence). The CDR3 spells CASSLRVSTGPAGETQYF. CDR3 nucleotide sequence: TGTGCCAGCAGCTTAAGGGTCTCAACTGGTCCCGCGGGGGAGACCCAGTACTTC.

The chain recombines TRBV27 with TRBJ1-2; D is uncertain. Trimming cost V 5 bases and J 4 bases, with 17 bases left between them. There are 15 residues in the CDR3. Germline V gene data show CDR1 as MNHEY and CDR2 as SMNVEV (reference sequence). The CDR3 here is CASSTRPLPSYGYTF. DNA of the CDR3: TGTGCCAGCAGTACCCGCCCCCTTCCCAGCTATGGCTACACCTTC.

V and J are TRBV30 and TRBJ2-7, with TRBD2 matching 10 bases. In germline, CDR1 is GTSNPN, CDR2 SVGIG (reference sequence). V shed 1 base, J shed 5 bases, and the junction held 5 bases outside the gene matches. The CDR3 is made up of 14 amino acids. CDR3 protein: CAWSAGTSVHEQYF. CDR3 DNA: TGTGCCTGGAGTGCCGGGACTAGCGTGCACGAGCAGTACTTC. Full variable domain (rest looked up from reference TRBV30 and TRBJ2-7): SQTIHQWPATLVQPVGSPLSLECTVEGTSNPNLYWYRQAAGRGLQLLFYSVGIGQISSEVPQNLSASRPQDRQFILSSKKLLLSDSGFYLCAWSAGTSVHEQYFGPGTRLTVT.

The chain has TRBV5-1 and TRBJ2-7, with D tentatively TRBD2 (5 bases). V lost 0 bases and J lost 3, with 10 bases in between. Germline V gives CDR1 SGHRS, CDR2 YFSETQ. The CDR3 consists of 14 residues. This CDR3 reads CASSLATGDYEQYF. The CDR3, as DNA: TGCGCCAGCAGCTTGGCCACCGGGGACTACGAGCAGTACTTC.

In its sample, this clone was seen a few times. The chain links TRBV3-1 (or the pseudogene TRBV3-2) to TRBJ2-1, with D unresolved. The CDR3 length is 17 residues. The V gene lost 4 bases and the J gene lost 3 bases, with 19 bases spanning the gap. The germline V gene encodes CDR1 LGHDT and CDR2 YNNKEL (reference sequence). The CDR3 region is CASSRLFGEVGYNEQFF. The CDR3 nucleotides are TGTGCCAGCAGCCGCCTCTTCGGAGAGGTGGGCTACAATGAGCAGTTCTTC.

The V call is TRBV7-3, the J call TRBJ2-1; 9 nucleotides line up with TRBD2. The CDR3 covers 16 residues. Germline trimming cut 0 bases from V and 9 bases from J; bases unmatched to any gene: 9. The V gene's germline CDR1 is SGHTA and CDR2 FQGTGA. CDR3 amino acids: CASSLTRAGGRGEQFF. The CDR3 DNA reads TGTGCCAGCAGCTTAACTCGAGCGGGAGGAAGGGGTGAGCAGTTCTTC.

For the CDR3, the DNA is TGTGCCAGCAGTGGGGCAGGGGGCTTATCCTACGAGCAGTACTTC. It encodes CASSGAGGLSYEQYF. V usage is TRBV2 and J usage is TRBJ2-7; 8 nucleotides match TRBD1. CDR1 and CDR2 from the germline V gene are SNHLY and FYNNEI. The length of the CDR3 is 15 residues. The V gene end was trimmed by 4 bases and the J gene end by 1 base; junction bases not matched to a gene: 6.

This clone was recorded a few times. The chain couples TRBV2 to TRBJ2-5, with 9 bases lining up with TRBD2. The trim removed 4 bases at V and 5 bases at J, leaving 8 bases unmatched. CDR1 and CDR2 (germline): SNHLY, FYNNEI. This CDR3 contains 15 residues. Written as DNA, the CDR3 is TGTGCCAGCAGTGGGAAGGCGGGGGGGGAGGAGACCCAGTACTTC. Translation gives CASSGKAGGEETQYF. Full variable domain (missing parts from reference TRBV2 and TRBJ2-5): EPEVTQTPSHQVTQMGQEVILRCVPISNHLYFYWYRQILGQKVEFLVSFYNNEISEKSEIFDDQFSVERPDGSNFTLKIRSTKLEDSAMYFCASSGKAGGEETQYFGPGTRLLVL.

J is TRBJ1-6 and V is TRBV7-9; D is unresolved. Trimming pared 1 base from V and 9 bases from J, leaving 10 bases between. Per the germline V gene, CDR1 is SEHNR and CDR2 is FQNEAQ (reference sequence). The CDR3 has 14 residues. The CDR3 DNA reads TGTGCCAGCAGCTTAGGCGATCCTGGTTCACCCCTCCACTTT. Translated: CASSLGDPGSPLHF. Complete variable domain (other parts from reference TRBV7-9 and TRBJ1-6): DTGVSQNPRHKITKRGQNVTFRCDPISEHNRLYWYRQTLGQGPEFLTYFQNEAQLEKSRLLSDRFSAERPKGSFSTLEIQRTEQGDSAMYLCASSLGDPGSPLHFGNGTRLTVT.

The count of this clone is one. The V call is TRBV7-2, the J call TRBJ1-1; D is unresolved. Germline CDR1 and CDR2: SGHTA and FQGNSA. Deletions cut 7 bases from V and 0 bases from J, with 9 bases between. This CDR3 spans 13 amino acids. The CDR3 DNA is TGTGCCAGCACCCTCCTAATGAACACTGAAGCTTTCTTT. This encodes CASTLLMNTEAFF.

The chain uses TRBV5-1 and TRBJ2-7; TRBD2 matches 8 bases. Germline V lookup: CDR1 SGHRS, CDR2 YFSETQ. This CDR3 comprises 17 residues. With 0 bases clipped from V and 1 base from J, the junction kept 9 bases outside the gene matches. The CDR3 protein is CASSLVASGSPSYEQYF. CDR3 nucleotide sequence: TGCGCCAGCAGCTTGGTGGCTAGCGGGTCGCCTTCCTACGAGCAGTACTTC.

Of note for this clone: This CDR3 is also generated by other DNA sequences in the sample. The chain employs TRBV5-1 and TRBJ2-3, with 9 bases aligning to TRBD1. Trimming at V came to 3 bases and at J to 3 bases, leaving 2 bases not matched to a gene. CDR1 SGHRS and CDR2 YFSETQ come from the germline V gene. The CDR3 is 14 amino acids. The DNA of the CDR3 is TGCGCCAGCAGCTCAGGACAGGGGACAGATACGCAGTATTTT. This codes for CASSSGQGTDTQYF.

This chain joins TRBV30 and TRBJ2-5; 10 bases line up with TRBD2. The J segment lost 1 base and the V segment lost 3 bases, leaving 20 bases of the junction unmatched. The CDR3 runs 20 residues. Germline values: CDR1 GTSNPN, CDR2 SVGIG (reference sequence). In nucleotides, the CDR3 is TGTGCCTGGAGCCGAATGAGCGGGAGGGCCGGTAAGAGGCTCCAAGAGACCCAGTACTTC. Encoded protein: CAWSRMSGRAGKRLQETQYF.

V and J are TRBV10-3 and TRBJ1-2; TRBD1 matches 10 bases. This CDR3 is 13 amino acids long. The germline CDR1 and CDR2 sequences are ENHRY and SYGVKD. V gave up 5 bases and J gave up 6 bases; unmatched junction bases: 3. The CDR3 loop reads CAISKTGGDGYTF. CDR3 coding DNA: TGTGCCATCAGTAAGACAGGGGGCGATGGCTACACCTTC.

The chain has TRBV7-9 and TRBJ2-2, with D maybe TRBD1 (5 bases). CDR3 length: 15 amino acids. Germline CDR1 and CDR2: SEHNR and FQNEAQ (reference sequence). V lost 2 bases, J lost 2 bases, and 9 bases lay in between. The CDR3 DNA is TGTGCCAGCAGCTTAAGGGGCGGAAACACCGGGGAGCTGTTTTTT. It specifies CASSLRGGNTGELFF.

This chain joins TRBV5-1 and TRBJ2-6; D call uncertain. The CDR3 covers 16 residues. V dropped 1 base and J dropped 4 bases, with 12 bases sitting between them. Germline CDR1 and CDR2: SGHRS and YFSETQ. The CDR3 coding sequence is TGCGCCAGCAGCTTGCTGGGCTCCTCCGGGGCCAACGTCCTGACTTTC. Translated: CASSLLGSSGANVLTF.

This clone has only a few counts. V usage is TRBV11-2 and J usage is TRBJ2-5; TRBD2 matches 8 bases. Trimming removed 1 base from V and 4 bases from J; junction bases left unmatched: 5. This CDR3 contains 15 residues. Germline assignment: CDR1 SGHAT and CDR2 FQNNGV. The CDR3 sequence: CASSLGSAGGETQYF. CDR3 bases: TGTGCCAGCAGCTTAGGGTCTGCGGGAGGAGAGACCCAGTACTTC.

CDR3 residues: CASSEVPLGQAGANVLTF. CDR3 sequence (DNA): TGTGCCAGCAGCGAGGTCCCCCTCGGACAGGCTGGGGCCAACGTCCTGACTTTC. J is TRBJ2-6 and V is TRBV9; 7 bases are shared with TRBD1. This CDR3 contains 18 residues. Trimming at V came to 3 bases and at J to 2 bases, leaving 11 bases not matched to a gene. Per germline, CDR1 SGDLS and CDR2 YYNGEE.

The V gene is TRBV7-3, the J gene TRBJ1-1; a possible D gene is TRBD1 (6 bases). The ends were cut back, 7 bases at V and 0 bases at J, with 9 bases in the middle. There are 13 residues in the CDR3. Looked up from germline, CDR1 is SGHTA and CDR2 is FQGTGA. The chain's CDR3 is CASTGQMNTEAFF. In DNA, the CDR3 is TGTGCCAGCACCGGACAGATGAACACTGAAGCTTTCTTT.